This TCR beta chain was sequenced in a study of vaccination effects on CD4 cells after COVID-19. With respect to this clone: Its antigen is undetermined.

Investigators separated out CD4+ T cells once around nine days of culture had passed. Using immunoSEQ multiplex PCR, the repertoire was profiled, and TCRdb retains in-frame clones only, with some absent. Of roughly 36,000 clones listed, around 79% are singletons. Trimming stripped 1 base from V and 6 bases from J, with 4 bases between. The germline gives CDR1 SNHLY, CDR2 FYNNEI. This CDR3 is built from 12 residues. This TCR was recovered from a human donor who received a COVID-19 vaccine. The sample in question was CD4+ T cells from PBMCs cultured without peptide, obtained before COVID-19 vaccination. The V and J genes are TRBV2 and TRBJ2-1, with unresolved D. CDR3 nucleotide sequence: TGTGCCAGCAGTGAAGATTCCAATGAGCAGTTCTTC. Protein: CASSEDSNEQFF.